The 10 T cell receptor beta chains listed next were all sequenced from one sample in a study of blood T cells in healthy people across ages. A sample-barcoded 5' primer and a J-beta primer mix were used in a second PCR of about 6 to 12 cycles. TCRdb itself ran the 5' RACE reads through MiXCR, one entry per CDR3 protein. The profile shows 600,000 to 900,000 distinct CDR3 sequences, 25% to 30% of them singletons. These records were also assigned to another study, of T cells of mothers and their children.

Sequencing input: blood. Receptors were obtained from a boy between 10 and 17 years old in good health.

There are a few counts of this clonotype. The V gene is TRBV20-1, the J gene TRBJ1-6; maybe TRBD1 (5 bases). CDR3 length: 15 amino acids. Germline CDR1 and CDR2: DFQATT and SNEGSKA (reference sequence). Trimming shortened V by 2 bases and J by 6 bases, and 14 bases separated the two germline ends. The CDR3 here is CSARMGGNSNSPLHF. CDR3 bases: TGCAGTGCTAGAATGGGGGGGAACAGTAATTCACCCCTCCACTTT.

V usage is TRBV12-3 or TRBV12-4 and J usage is TRBJ2-1, with D possibly matching TRBD1 (6 bases). Deletions cut 2 bases from V and 10 bases from J, with 24 bases between. The CDR3 totals 17 residues. CDR3 sequence reads: CASSLTGTSFDIDEQFF. The CDR3 DNA reads TGTGCCAGCAGTTTAACCGGGACATCATTCGACATTGACGAGCAGTTCTTC.

In this sample, this clonotype turned up a few times. J is TRBJ1-2 and V is TRBV20-1, with D possibly matching TRBD1 (5 bases). The CDR3 has 14 amino acids. Trimming stripped 1 base from V and 3 bases from J, with 12 bases between. Germline-derived CDR1 and CDR2 are DFQATT and SNEGSKA (reference sequence). As DNA, the CDR3 is TGCAGTGCTAGAGTATCCGGGACGGACTATGGCTACACCTTC. The encoded protein is CSARVSGTDYGYTF.

This clonotype showed up many times. DNA for the CDR3: TGTGCCAGCAGGACTAGCGGGGGAGAGACCCAGTACTTC. It encodes CASRTSGGETQYF. This chain joins TRBV12-3 or TRBV12-4 and TRBJ2-5, with 12 bases aligning to TRBD2. The length of the CDR3 is 13 residues. The junction had 0 bases not matched to a gene; V was cut back by 6 bases and J by 4 bases.

This clonotype was detected only a few times. The rearrangement uses TRBV7-9 and TRBJ2-7; D not certain. The ends were cut back, 5 bases at V and 0 bases at J, with 14 bases in the middle. Germline V gene sequence: CDR1 SEHNR, CDR2 FQNEAQ (reference sequence). This CDR3 region has 15 residues. The CDR3 loop reads CASSPGDARSYEQYF. The CDR3 DNA sequence: TGTGCCAGCAGCCCAGGAGACGCCCGCTCCTACGAGCAGTACTTC. The variable domain in full, completed from reference TRBV7-9 and TRBJ2-7, reads DTGVSQNPRHKITKRGQNVTFRCDPISEHNRLYWYRQTLGQGPEFLTYFQNEAQLEKSRLLSDRFSAERPKGSFSTLEIQRTEQGDSAMYLCASSPGDARSYEQYFGPGTRLTVT.

This clonotype was recorded a few times. The V and J genes are TRBV18 and TRBJ2-6; 7 bases agree with TRBD1. The J segment lost 0 bases and the V segment lost 2 bases, leaving 4 bases of the junction unmatched. Germline V gene data show CDR1 as KGHSH and CDR2 as LQKENI. This CDR3 spans 17 amino acids. CDR3 protein: CASSPKTGLSGANVLTF. The CDR3 DNA reads as TGTGCCAGCTCACCAAAGACAGGGCTCTCTGGGGCCAACGTCCTGACTTTC. The entire variable domain, with the rest obtained from reference TRBV18 and TRBJ2-6, is as follows: NAGVMQNPRHLVRRRGQEARLRCSPMKGHSHVYWYRQLPEEGLKFMVYLQKENIIDESGMPKERFSAEFPKEGPSILRIQQVVRGDSAAYFCASSPKTGLSGANVLTFGAGSRLTVL.

V gene TRBV9 combines with J gene TRBJ1-2, with D possibly matching TRBD1 (5 bases). The CDR3 sequence is 17 residues long. Trimming removed 0 bases at V and 0 bases at J, with 15 bases between. Looked up from germline, CDR1 is SGDLS and CDR2 is YYNGEE. CDR3 nucleotides: TGTGCCAGCAGCGTAGACGGGGACTCCTTTACTAACTATGGCTACACCTTC. It is translated as CASSVDGDSFTNYGYTF.

This clonotype was observed a handful of times. The chain uses TRBV5-1 and TRBJ1-2, with TRBD1 matching 7 bases. J was trimmed by 4 bases and V by 3 bases; bases with no gene match: 12. Per the germline V gene, CDR1 is SGHRS and CDR2 is YFSETQ. This CDR3 region has 16 residues. The CDR3 region is CASSSEKGTVPYGYTF. CDR3 nucleotides: TGCGCCAGCAGCTCCGAAAAGGGGACAGTACCCTATGGCTACACCTTC.

This clonotype has a handful of counts. CDR3 sequence: CASSSQTTAQETQYF. As DNA, the CDR3 is TGCGCCAGCAGCTCCCAGACTACGGCACAAGAGACCCAGTACTTC. V is TRBV5-1 and J is TRBJ2-5, with D perhaps TRBD2 (5 bases). CDR3 length: 15 residues. Trimming shortened V by 3 bases and J by 2 bases, and 14 bases separated the two germline ends. The germline gives CDR1 SGHRS, CDR2 YFSETQ.

This clonotype occurred a few times. This rearrangement joins TRBV6-6 to TRBJ1-3; no clear D. The germline gives CDR1 MNHNY, CDR2 SVGAGI (reference sequence). V shed 10 bases and J shed 4 bases, with 14 bases lying between them. The CDR3 runs 13 residues. The CDR3 DNA reads as TGTGCCACCCAACTGCTTCCCGGAAACACCATATATTTT. Translated: CATQLLPGNTIYF.